This TCR beta chain was obtained from a study of STAT5B mutations in CD4+ large granular lymphocyte leukemia. Across the study: Among healthy controls, a particular HLA allele went with more CDR3 'QG' motifs.

In the original processing: A productive frequency of 2.59 x 10-5 was the lowest detectable. TCRdb's copy holds only in-frame clones and misses some; the assay was immunoSEQ multiplex PCR. Clonal size and the V and J genes are those of that table, whereas D and trimming came from the DNA. The sample shows about 36,000 clones, about 70% of them seen only once. Buffy coats from healthy blood donors served as controls. The CDR3 consists of 14 residues. V lost 1 base and J lost 1, with 7 bases in between. Germline values: CDR1 SGHTA, CDR2 FQGNSA. Sequencing used CD4+ T cells from blood buffy coats. V is TRBV7-2 and J is TRBJ1-1, with D unresolved. The origin of this receptor is a human donor in good health. CDR3 coding DNA: TGTGCCAGCAGCTTAGTCTTAGCGAACACTGAAGCTTTCTTT. Translation gives CASSLVLANTEAFF.